The T cell receptor (beta chain) described here comes from a study of radiotherapy plus CTLA-4 blockade in lung cancer. Study-wide context: Disease control was achieved by over 30% of patients, and objective responses by 18%.

Participants had chemo-refractory metastatic non-small-cell lung cancer and were treated with focal radiation plus ipilimumab CTLA-4 blockade. This clone was observed once. Antigen specificity is unknown. TCRdb keeps only in-frame clones here, not all; method: immunoSEQ multiplex PCR. This table has 20,000 to 25,000 clones, 65% to 85% appearing once. Looked up from germline, CDR1 is SGHRS and CDR2 is YFSETQ. V lost 2 bases and J lost 3; bases outside the gene matches: 3. This CDR3 spans 14 amino acids. Study-wide results and caveats: Interferon-beta, together with early blood T cell clone dynamics, reportedly best predicted response. Expansion of tumor-derived TCR clones was observed in blood after radiotherapy plus ipilimumab.

The V call is TRBV5-1, the J call TRBJ2-7; the match to TRBD1 covers 9 bases. The clonotype was recovered from a human donor with non-small cell lung cancer who had stable disease on radiotherapy plus ipilimumab. Sequenced material: peripheral blood, taken from a patient treated with radiotherapy plus ipilimumab. This CDR3 is CASSFGTGIYEQYF. The DNA for the CDR3 is TGCGCCAGCAGCTTCGGGACAGGGATCTACGAGCAGTACTTC. Together with reference TRBV5-1 and TRBJ2-7, the CDR3 gives the full variable domain: KAGVTQTPRYLIKTRGQQVTLSCSPISGHRSVSWYQQTPGQGLQFLFEYFSETQRNKGNFPGRFSGRQFSNSRSEMNVSTLELGDSALYLCASSFGTGIYEQYFGPGTRLTVT.